The 6 T cell receptor beta chains reported below all come from one sample, sequenced in a study of T cells after yellow fever vaccination (dated by TCRdb to about 2019). The library was produced with 5' RACE. The sequencer listed for this sample is Illumina NovaSeq 6000. TCRdb trimmed public reads at Q25 via fastp, called clones via MiXCR and kept in-frame beta chains. Every entry covers one CDR3 protein and lists the most common genes and DNA from its rows. The table for this sample lists about 350,000 distinct CDR3 sequences; over 4% of them were counted only once. Around 24% of the sample belongs to the ten largest clones. The sample's treatment or condition label, in plain terms: live attenuated yellow fever vaccine strain. The sample consisted of PBMCs, taken 5 days after the yellow fever booster vaccination. These receptors were obtained from a man between 18 and 35 years old who received the YFV17D yellow fever vaccine.

This clonotype was counted between two and nine times. This chain links TRBV12-3 or TRBV12-4 with TRBJ2-2; 8 bases agree with TRBD2. The CDR3 is 15 residues long. The trim removed 7 bases at V and 0 bases at J, leaving 4 bases unmatched. The CDR3: CASTKRGTNTGELFF. CDR3 nucleotides: TGTGCCAGCACCAAGCGGGGGACGAACACCGGGGAGCTGTTTTTT.

This clonotype was observed many times. The chain links TRBV20-1 to TRBJ2-3; 8 bases fit TRBD2. V trimming: 1 base; J trimming: 8 bases; junction bases outside the gene matches: 11. The germline V gene has CDR1 DFQATT and CDR2 SNEGSKA (reference sequence). The CDR3 spans 15 residues. The CDR3, as DNA: TGCAGTGCTAGAGGCGGGGGGCCGGATACTAGTACGCAGTATTTT. Protein: CSARGGGPDTSTQYF.

The table lists this clonotype with many counts. This chain joins TRBV5-1 and TRBJ2-6; D might be TRBD1 (5 bases). Trimming removed 2 bases from V and 2 bases from J, with 8 bases in between. The CDR3 length is 15 residues. Per the germline V gene, CDR1 is SGHRS and CDR2 is YFSETQ. The CDR3 region is CASSFIGAGANVLTF. In DNA, the CDR3 is TGCGCCAGCAGCTTTATAGGGGCTGGGGCCAACGTCCTGACTTTC.

In its sample, this clonotype was seen many times. V usage is TRBV20-1 and J usage is TRBJ2-7, with 8 positions matching TRBD1. Germline V gene lookup returns CDR1 DFQATT and CDR2 SNEGSKA (reference sequence). Trimming removed 6 bases from V and 3 bases from J; junction bases left unmatched: 7. The CDR3 is 13 residues long. This CDR3 reads CSAQTDRGYEQYV. CDR3 DNA sequence: TGCAGTGCCCAAACCGACAGGGGCTACGAGCAGTACGTC.

This chain uses TRBV10-3 with TRBJ1-1; D unclear. From germline, CDR1 is ENHRY and CDR2 SYGVKD. The CDR3 runs to 13 residues. Trimming removed 6 bases at V and 11 bases at J, with 19 bases between. The CDR3 coding sequence is TGTGCCATCAGCCAACACCTACCGGACGGGGCTTTCTTT. It codes for CAISQHLPDGAFF.

This clonotype was counted many times. J is TRBJ2-5 and V is TRBV3-1; D is undetermined. The germline gives CDR1 LGHDT, CDR2 YNNKEL (reference sequence). The CDR3 extends over 13 amino acids. Trimming removed 4 bases at V and 0 bases at J, with 6 bases between. CDR3 DNA: TGTGCCAGCAGCCGGTCCGACCAAGAGACCCAGTACTTC. It is translated as CASSRSDQETQYF.